The rows below give T cell receptor beta chains drawn from one sample of a study of T cell changes during pregnancy in multiple sclerosis. Profiled with immunoSEQ multiplex PCR; TCRdb holds only in-frame clones, not every one. The sample holds about 94,000 clones, roughly 94% seen once. Here the sequenced sample was peripheral blood, taken in the third trimester of pregnancy. The receptor source for this set is a female donor with multiple sclerosis, enrolled in a pregnancy study. Both conserved end residues are part of each CDR3. D genes are given only for firm matches. The size field is filled for only some rows; it gives once, few, many or a size class.

CDR3 protein,CDR3 DNA,clone size,V gene,CDR3 length,D gene,J gene
CASSDRGAGLNQETQYF,TGTGCCAGCAGTGACAGGGGCGCGGGACTAAACCAAGAGACCCAGTACTTC,-,TRBV28,17,-,TRBJ2-5
CASSLAPQGLQETQYF,TGTGCCAGCAGCTTGGCCCCACAGGGGTTACAAGAGACCCAGTACTTC,-,TRBV7-9,16,TRBD1,TRBJ2-5
CSVRTGVNYGYTF,TGCAGCGTCCGGACAGGGGTTAACTATGGCTACACCTTC,-,TRBV29-1,13,TRBD1,TRBJ1-2
CASTAEETQYF,TGCGCCAGCACGGCGGAAGAGACCCAGTACTTC,-,TRBV5-1,11,-,TRBJ2-5
CAWSQVGEKLFF,TGTGCCTGGAGCCAAGTCGGTGAAAAACTGTTTTTT,-,TRBV30,12,-,TRBJ1-4
CASSGTGNRNEQFF,TGTGCCAGCAGCGGGACAGGGAATCGGAATGAGCAGTTCTTC,-,TRBV11-2,14,TRBD1,TRBJ2-1
CASSQFTGGQPYEQYF,TGCGCCAGCAGCCAATTTACTGGCGGGCAGCCCTACGAGCAGTACTTC,-,TRBV4-1,16,-,TRBJ2-7
CASRSIAGSSYNEQFF,TGTGCCAGCAGGTCTATAGCGGGTAGCTCCTACAATGAGCAGTTCTTC,-,TRBV5-5,16,TRBD2,TRBJ2-1
CASISGGVRYEQYF,TGTGCCAGCATCTCAGGCGGGGTCCGTTACGAGCAGTACTTC,-,TRBV28,14,-,TRBJ2-7
CASTLTGGIGYTF,TGCGCCAGCACGTTGACAGGGGGAATCGGCTACACCTTC,-,TRBV5-1,13,TRBD1,TRBJ1-2
CASSTGLAYNEQFF,TGTGCCAGCAGTACGGGACTAGCCTACAATGAGCAGTTCTTC,-,TRBV6-5,14,TRBD2,TRBJ2-1
CASSPPGQLNTEAFF,TGTGCCAGCAGTCCCCCGGGACAGCTTAACACTGAAGCTTTCTTT,once,TRBV28,15,TRBD1,TRBJ1-1
CASSAKHSRYTEAFF,TGTGCCAGCAGCGCCAAACATAGCCGGTATACTGAAGCTTTCTTT,-,TRBV21-1,15,-,TRBJ1-1
CASSTSPGQFYEQYF,TGTGCCAGCTCCACCTCCCCGGGACAGTTTTACGAGCAGTACTTC,-,TRBV18,15,TRBD1,TRBJ2-7
CASGQGAIEKLFF,TGTGCCAGCGGCCAGGGGGCGATTGAAAAACTGTTTTTT,-,TRBV27,13,TRBD1,TRBJ1-4
CASSPETSGIKYF,TGTGCCAGCAGCCCAGAGACTAGCGGGATTAAGTACTTC,-,TRBV7-8,13,TRBD2,TRBJ2-7
CASSIAGGGGDTQYF,TGTGCCAGCAGTATAGCGGGAGGGGGGGGAGATACGCAGTATTTT,-,TRBV9,15,TRBD2,TRBJ2-3
CASSPGQGYTEAFF,TGCGCCAGCAGCCCCGGACAGGGATATACTGAAGCTTTCTTT,-,TRBV4-3,14,TRBD1,TRBJ1-1
CASSADSLPESGYTF,TGTGCCAGCAGCGCGGACAGCCTGCCAGAGAGTGGCTACACCTTC,-,TRBV2,15,-,TRBJ1-2
CASSPLGRTGENIQYF,TGCGCCAGCAGCCCGTTAGGAAGGACAGGGGAAAACATTCAGTACTTC,-,TRBV4-1,16,TRBD1,TRBJ2-4
CASSQDPAGVLEQYF,TGCGCCAGCAGCCAAGACCCAGCGGGAGTCCTCGAGCAGTACTTC,-,TRBV4-1,15,TRBD2,TRBJ2-7
CASSWVREAPKGEAFF,TGTGCCAGCAGCTGGGTTCGGGAGGCCCCAAAGGGTGAAGCTTTCTTT,-,TRBV5-5,16,-,TRBJ1-1
CASSGGGQGLYSNQPQHF,TGTGCCAGTAGTGGGGGAGGACAGGGGCTTTATAGCAATCAGCCCCAGCATTTT,-,TRBV19,18,TRBD1,TRBJ1-5
CASGLRQGMNTEAFF,TGTGCTAGTGGTTTAAGACAGGGGATGAACACTGAAGCTTTCTTT,few,TRBV12-5,15,TRBD1,TRBJ1-1
CASSLRRRGINYGYTF,TGTGCCAGCAGCCTAAGACGGCGGGGGATTAACTATGGCTACACCTTC,-,TRBV28,16,-,TRBJ1-2
CASTPRGSGIYEQYF,TGTGCCAGCACCCCCAGGGGTAGCGGGATCTACGAGCAGTACTTC,once,TRBV6-1,15,TRBD2,TRBJ2-7
CASSPLSLADSSYEQYF,TGTGCCAGCAGCCCTCTGTCACTAGCGGATAGCTCCTACGAGCAGTACTTC,-,TRBV5-8,17,TRBD2,TRBJ2-7
CASSLDPPGTGIFDEQYF,TGTGCCAGCAGCTTAGACCCTCCGGGGACAGGGATCTTCGACGAGCAGTACTTC,-,TRBV11-2,18,TRBD1,TRBJ2-7
CASSYDGLDGNIQYF,TGTGCCAGCAGTTACGACGGTCTAGACGGAAACATTCAGTACTTC,-,TRBV6-6,15,-,TRBJ2-4
CASSHRLAPSYEQYF,TGTGCCAGCAGCCACCGACTAGCGCCCTCCTACGAGCAGTACTTC,once,TRBV7-2,15,TRBD2,TRBJ2-7
CASSDPQEGETQYF,TGTGCCAGCAGTGACCCCCAGGAGGGAGAGACCCAGTACTTC,-,TRBV25-1,14,-,TRBJ2-5
CASSELAGSYNEQFF,TGTGCCAGCAGTGAACTAGCGGGGAGTTACAATGAGCAGTTCTTC,-,TRBV7-8,15,TRBD2,TRBJ2-1
CASSPRQGARVGELFF,TGTGCCAGCAGCCCCCGACAGGGGGCGAGGGTCGGGGAGCTGTTTTTT,-,TRBV4-2,16,TRBD1,TRBJ2-2
CASSQFPSGRTLGGEYEQYF,TGCGCCAGCAGCCAATTCCCTAGCGGGAGGACCCTCGGTGGGGAGTACGAGCAGTACTTC,-,TRBV4-1,20,TRBD2,TRBJ2-7
CASSPFASGRRTDTQYF,TGTGCCAGCAGCCCCTTTGCTAGCGGGAGACGTACAGATACGCAGTATTTT,-,TRBV9,17,TRBD2,TRBJ2-3
CASSLKRTSGRDTDTQYF,TGCGCCAGCAGCTTAAAGAGGACTAGCGGGAGGGATACAGATACGCAGTATTTT,-,TRBV5-1,18,TRBD2,TRBJ2-3
CASSYSTSGDNEQFF,TGTGCCAGCAGTTACTCCACTAGCGGGGACAATGAGCAGTTCTTC,-,TRBV6-5,15,TRBD2,TRBJ2-1
CAISESPSANYEQYF,TGTGCCATCAGTGAGTCCCCTAGCGCCAACTACGAGCAGTACTTC,-,TRBV10-3,15,-,TRBJ2-7
CASMGGGRPYEQYF,TGTGCCAGCATGGGAGGCGGGCGACCCTACGAGCAGTACTTC,-,TRBV6-1,14,-,TRBJ2-7
CASKDRGQLDTQYF,TGTGCCAGTAAGGACAGGGGGCAACTAGATACGCAGTATTTT,-,TRBV19,14,TRBD1,TRBJ2-3
CANYEENYGYTF,TGTGCCAACTACGAAGAAAACTATGGCTACACCTTC,-,TRBV28,12,-,TRBJ1-2
CASSISDTGELFF,TGTGCCAGTAGCATTAGCGACACCGGGGAGCTGTTTTTT,few,TRBV19,13,-,TRBJ2-2